The TCR beta chain under discussion was sequenced for a study of naive and memory T cell subsets. Overall study findings and caveats: In naive cells, over 90% of TCR sequences were seen only once. From naive to CM, EM and EMRA, diversity decreased and Gini increased.

The beta constant-region primer was an equimolar mix of two oligonucleotides covering TRBC1 and TRBC2. A 12-nucleotide UMI and the SP2 primer were added to the cDNA 3' end by oligonucleotide ligation. TCRdb itself ran the UMI-ligation and nested PCR reads through MiXCR, one entry per CDR3 protein. This sample has 130,000 to 150,000 distinct CDR3 sequences, with approximately 15% found just once. On this clonotype: Its target is unknown.

The V gene end was trimmed by 2 bases and the J gene end by 8 bases; junction bases not matched to a gene: 1. Germline V gives CDR1 SGDLS, CDR2 YYNGEE. This CDR3 contains 15 residues. Sequential positive selection took CD4 T cells first, then CD8 T cells. Source material: naive CD4+ T cells from blood. The V call is TRBV9, the J call TRBJ2-1, with 16 bases lining up with TRBD2. The TCR sequence derives from a human donor in good health. CDR3 bases: TGTGCCAGCAGCGTGGGGACTAGCGGGAGGGATGAGCAGTTCTTC. Translating it yields CASSVGTSGRDEQFF. The complete variable domain, with remaining parts taken from reference TRBV9 and TRBJ2-1, reads DSGVTQTPKHLITATGQRVTLRCSPRSGDLSVYWYQQSLDQGLQFLIQYYNGEERAKGNILERFSAQQFPDLHSELNLSSLELGDSALYFCASSVGTSGRDEQFFGPGTRLTVL.